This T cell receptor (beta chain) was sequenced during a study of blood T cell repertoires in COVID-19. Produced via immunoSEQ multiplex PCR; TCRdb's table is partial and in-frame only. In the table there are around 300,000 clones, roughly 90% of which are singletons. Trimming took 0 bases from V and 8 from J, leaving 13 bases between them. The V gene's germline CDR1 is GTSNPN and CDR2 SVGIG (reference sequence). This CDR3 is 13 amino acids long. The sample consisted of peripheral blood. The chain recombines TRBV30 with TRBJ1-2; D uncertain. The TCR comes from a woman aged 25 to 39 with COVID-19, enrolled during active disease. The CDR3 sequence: CAWSVHAGSGYTF. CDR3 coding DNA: TGTGCCTGGAGTGTACACGCGGGTTCGGGCTACACCTTC.